This TCR beta chain is drawn from a study of beta chain features in type 1 diabetes (dated by TCRdb to 2016 to 2018). As for the study more broadly: Mean age, gender distribution, total cell number and subset yield did not differ between patients and healthy donors. A total of some 110 million sorted cells were examined across all samples, and the number of cells per subset was strongly correlated with RNA yield. The study compared TCRB repertoires of sorted circulating CD4+ T cell subsets between recently diagnosed type 1 diabetes patients and matched healthy donors. Regulatory and stem cell-like memory subsets were obtained from only 8 patients and roughly 8 healthy donors, while naive and central memory subsets were obtained from all 30 or so donors.

Results the study describes overall, beyond this receptor: Because cDNA was sequenced instead of genomic DNA, activated cells with high expression could be over-represented, although the groups did not differ in activation or CD3 levels. The naive, central memory and regulatory TCRB repertoires appeared to resemble one another more closely among patients than among healthy donors. Shorter templates might have been favored by PCR, but patient and control samples were amplified and corrected together, so both groups would have been affected equally by any skew. Type 1 diabetes patients showed a moderate but significant shortening of TCRB CDR3 length in all four CD4+ subsets. Because small numbers of individuals were included in the HLA sub-analyses, any influence of HLA type on TCRB rearrangement was left unresolved. At VDJ recombination sites, patients with type 1 diabetes made fewer insertions and deleted more nucleotides, a pattern implying thymic rearrangement abnormalities.

From each donor, a single peripheral blood sample of about 100 mL on average was drawn into heparinised tubes. A BD FACSAria II was used to sort naive, central memory, regulatory and stem cell-like memory CD4+ T cells with a panel that included CD45RO, CCR7, CD25, CD127, CD95 and CD27. Purity was above 98% for every sorted population. Right away, PBMCs were isolated by Lymphoprep density gradient centrifugation and were stained directly, with no culture step. So that batch effects would be minimized, each experiment stained and sorted samples in pairs, pairing one healthy donor with one patient. As to this clone: Its specific antigen is unknown. No qualities accompany the bases; no much larger clone lies one base away.

Via the germline V gene, CDR1 is SNHLY and CDR2 FYNNEI. Trimmed from V: 4 bases; trimmed from J: 7 bases; junction bases lacking a gene match: 14. Including cysteine and phenylalanine, the CDR3 has 16 amino acids. Here the CDR3 DNA is all that survives: 48 bases in frame from base 1. All of the isolated RNA was reverse transcribed with the High Capacity cDNA Reverse Transcription Kit, so expressed TCRB transcripts were sequenced. Deep immunoSEQ sequencing was performed on naive, central memory and regulatory T cell samples, with an average of roughly 4 million total reads per sample. Sorted cells were lysed in RLT buffer, and RNA was extracted using DNase-treated RNeasy Micro or Mini kits according to cell number. Each cell subset was processed on its own to prevent cross-contamination, while patient and healthy donor samples were processed together. The immunoSEQ multiplex PCR was used to amplify TCRB sequences from cDNA, generating 87-bp fragments that spanned the CDR3 region. The amplicons were sequenced using the Illumina HiSeq platform. As for how the authors treated the data: Synthetic template baselines were used to correct PCR bias computationally, reads within Hamming distance 2 were collapsed, and singletons that could not be merged were discarded. By aligning reads against IMGT, V, D and J genes, CDR3 length, and insertions or deletions at six rearrangement sites were assigned. Within each subset, clonotype counts were normalized to sorted cell number, and only after that were true diversity and Gini coefficients computed with the tcR R package. The overlap coefficient, calculated on TCRB nucleotide sequences, was used to quantify repertoire sharing. The clones in this table, taken by TCRdb from immuneACCESS, are in-frame only. Not every clone is retained; where verified, under half of the shortfall comes from an unresolved V gene, and the cause of the rest is unknown. V, J and clone size are those of that table, while D and trimming were read from the DNA. Recorded for this sample are fewer than 45,000 clones; approximately 61% of them occurred a single time. Clones ranked in the top ten supply about 1.6% of the sample.

The origin of this receptor is a young man with type 1 diabetes. Some clones in this sample may be carry-over from other donors' samples. The material sequenced was Tregs from blood. The label giving this sample's cell subset or site can be read as: regulatory CD4+ T cells. The V and J genes are TRBV2 and TRBJ2-5; 8 bases in the middle match TRBD2. This receptor has the CDR3 CASSGASGSLEGTQYF. At the DNA level, the sequence is TGTGCCAGCAGTGGAGCTAGCGGGTCTCTTGAGGGGACCCAGTACTTC. Full variable domain (CDR3 extended with the reference TRBV2 and TRBJ2-5 proteins): EPEVTQTPSHQVTQMGQEVILRCVPISNHLYFYWYRQILGQKVEFLVSFYNNEISEKSEIFDDQFSVERPDGSNFTLKIRSTKLEDSAMYFCASSGASGSLEGTQYFGPGTRLLVL.